Below are 9 T cell receptor beta chains sequenced from a single sample in a study of identical twins (dated by TCRdb to the mid-2010s). Library preparation was by 5' RACE. For sequencing, an Illumina HiSeq 2000 was employed. The public reads were run again by TCRdb, first through fastp at Q25 and then through MiXCR, and only productive beta chains were kept. Under each unique CDR3 protein, matching rows form one entry showing the most common genes and DNA. The sample profile shows hundreds of thousands of distinct CDR3 sequences; about 20% of them were found once. The ten largest clones take up under 15% of the sample. The sample also formed part of further work on T cells expressing NK-cell markers.

The material sequenced was PBMCs. The source is a woman younger than 30 in good health.

This chain uses TRBV12-3 or TRBV12-4 with TRBJ2-7; D is perhaps TRBD2 (6 bases). Trimming left V 5 bases short and J 7 bases short, with 18 bases between. The CDR3 spans 14 residues. CDR3 sequence reads: CASSPRGRGGEQYF. The DNA of the CDR3 is TGTGCCAGCAGTCCGCGGGGTCGAGGAGGGGAGCAGTACTTC.

This clonotype was seen a handful of times. The V gene is TRBV20-1, the J gene TRBJ1-2; 7 positions agree with TRBD1. The germline gives CDR1 DFQATT, CDR2 SNEGSKA (reference sequence). V was clipped by 4 bases and J by 2 bases; unmatched bases: 7. The CDR3 spans 14 residues. The CDR3 DNA follows: TGCAGTGCTACCCGGGACAGCGGAAACTATGGCTACACCTTC. It translates to CSATRDSGNYGYTF.

Remarks on this clonotype: Given a much more abundant clone one base away, this may be a read error. V gene TRBV20-1 combines with J gene TRBJ2-3; D perhaps matches TRBD2 (6 bases). Per the germline V gene, CDR1 is DFQATT and CDR2 is SNEGSKA (reference sequence). The CDR3 has 15 amino acids. Trimming removed 7 bases at V and 10 bases at J, with 27 bases between. CDR3 region: CSVKASGYSWDPQYF. CDR3 coding DNA: TGCAGTGTTAAAGCCAGCGGGTACTCCTGGGATCCGCAGTATTTT.

The chain is built from TRBV10-3 and TRBJ2-5; D is possibly TRBD1 (5 bases). V lost 7 bases, J lost 1 base, and 10 bases lay in between. This CDR3 region has 13 residues. Germline CDR1 ENHRY, CDR2 SYGVKD. The CDR3 DNA follows: TGTGCCATCAAAGGGGTTTCCCAAGAGACCCAGTACTTC. Translation: CAIKGVSQETQYF.

The V and J genes are TRBV2 and TRBJ1-1; 9 nucleotides match TRBD1. J lost 3 bases, V lost 6 bases, and 5 bases had no gene match. The CDR3 totals 14 residues. Per germline, CDR1 SNHLY and CDR2 FYNNEI. The CDR3 is CASSAQGAYTEAFF. The CDR3 DNA sequence: TGTGCCAGCAGCGCACAGGGGGCCTACACTGAAGCTTTCTTT.

This clonotype was found a few times. The chain employs TRBV10-3 and TRBJ2-1; 9 nucleotides match TRBD1. The CDR3 is made up of 13 amino acids. Per the germline V gene, CDR1 is ENHRY and CDR2 is SYGVKD. V trimming: 6 bases; J trimming: 7 bases; junction bases outside the gene matches: 4. The CDR3 here is CAIRGQGGNEQFF. CDR3 DNA: TGTGCCATCAGGGGACAGGGAGGAAATGAGCAGTTCTTC.

This chain connects TRBV2 to TRBJ2-7; perhaps TRBD1 as D (6 bases). Germline-derived CDR1 and CDR2 are SNHLY and FYNNEI. Trimming took off 0 bases at V and 4 bases at J, with 19 bases between the two ends. This CDR3 is built from 17 residues. CDR3 protein: CASSEAFVGQPKYEQYF. The CDR3 DNA follows: TGTGCCAGCAGTGAAGCGTTTGTCGGACAGCCTAAGTACGAGCAGTACTTC.

This clonotype was seen only a few times. This chain connects TRBV4-2 to TRBJ2-1; 9 bases align to TRBD2. The germline V gene encodes CDR1 LGHNA and CDR2 YNFKEQ. Trimming removed 4 bases from V and 5 bases from J; junction bases left unmatched: 6. CDR3 length: 15 amino acids. In DNA form, the CDR3 reads TGTGCCAGCAGCCGAGCGGGGGGCGATAACAATGAGCAGTTCTTC. Translated, it gives CASSRAGGDNNEQFF.

This chain joins TRBV15 and TRBJ1-2, with D hard to call. Germline V gene data show CDR1 as LNHNV and CDR2 as YYDKDF (reference sequence). The CDR3 runs to 14 residues. The V end was cut by 3 bases, the J end by 3 bases, with 11 bases between. The CDR3 region has the DNA TGTGCCACCAGCAGGGCAAACCGGTACTATGGCTACACCTTC. Its translation is CATSRANRYYGYTF.